The entry below gives a single T cell receptor beta chain sequence along with its context. Its antigen remains unidentified. These data belong to a study of identifying expanded T cells in peripheral blood. Broader study findings: Approximately two-week clone count variance significantly increased as total template count grew. Over two and four weeks, about 15 and 18 clones changed, versus approximately 1.2 between replicates.

During the collection period, no donor immune events like infections were recorded. This CDR3 is 13 amino acids long. Produced via immunoSEQ multiplex PCR; TCRdb's table is partial and in-frame only. The sample yields roughly 100,000 clones, 88% seen once. The sequencing sample was made of blood. V usage is TRBV1 and J usage is TRBJ1-2. TRBV1 is a pseudogene segment. The clonotype originates from a person aged 18-69 years in good health. The CDR3 DNA sequence: TGCACCAGCAGCTCCCCCCTTAACTATGGCTACACCTTC. As protein: CTSSSPLNYGYTF.